Listed below are T cell receptor beta chains from one sample, sequenced in a study of blood T cell repertoires in COVID-19. The protocol was immunoSEQ multiplex PCR, while the TCRdb copy is restricted to in-frame clones and leaves out a portion. Among about 80,000 clones listed, less than 85% were seen once. Sequences were obtained from peripheral blood. The receptors here all came from an older man with active or convalescent COVID-19. Both conserved end residues are part of each CDR3. The order of the fields is D gene, clone size, V gene, J gene, CDR3 DNA, CDR3 protein. D genes are given only for firm matches. Clone size is shown for a subset of rows, as once, few, many or a class of expanded clone.

TRBD1	NA	TRBV4-1	TRBJ1-2	TGCGCCAGCAGCCAAGATCCAACAGGGGTGAACTATGGCTACACCTTC	CASSQDPTGVNYGYTF
TRBD2	NA	TRBV5-1	TRBJ2-5	TGCGCCAGCAGCCCGGCACGCGGGAGGGATACCCAGTACTTC	CASSPARGRDTQYF
TRBD1	NA	TRBV19	TRBJ2-3	TGTGCCAGTAGCCCGAATCAGGGGGGCACAGATACGCAGTATTTT	CASSPNQGGTDTQYF
TRBD1	NA	TRBV28	TRBJ1-6	TGTGCCAGCAGTCTGACAGGGACTGTCGGTTCACCCCTCCACTTT	CASSLTGTVGSPLHF
NA	NA	TRBV2	TRBJ1-1	TGTGCCAGCACGGTAAAGCTAAACACTGAAGCTTTCTTT	CASTVKLNTEAFF
NA	NA	TRBV7-9	TRBJ2-1	TGTGCCAGCAGCTTAAATCAGCGTTGGACCGGGAGTTTTGAGCAGTTCTTC	CASSLNQRWTGSFEQFF
TRBD2	once	TRBV5-4	TRBJ2-1	TGTGCCAGCAGCCCCCTAGCGGGGGGGCGCAATGAGCAGTTCTTC	CASSPLAGGRNEQFF
NA	NA	TRBV6-5	TRBJ2-7	TGTGCCAGCAGTCCCCTCAGGGGAGAGTACGAGCAGTACTTC	CASSPLRGEYEQYF
NA	once	TRBV7-8	TRBJ1-2	TGTGCCAGCAGCTTTTCAGGACAGCAAAGAAACTATGGCTACACCTTC	CASSFSGQQRNYGYTF
NA	once	TRBV7-7	TRBJ2-7	TGTGCTAGCAGCTTAGACGGCGGCGAGCAGTACTTC	CASSLDGGEQYF
TRBD2	NA	TRBV10-3	TRBJ2-5	TGTGCCATCGCAGTGGCGGGGGGTTTGGAGACCCAGTACTTC	CAIAVAGGLETQYF
TRBD2	NA	TRBV7-2	TRBJ2-7	TGTGCCAGCAAGTTAGCGGGGGGGTCTCGAGAGCAGTACTTC	CASKLAGGSREQYF
TRBD1	NA	TRBV19	TRBJ1-2	TGTGCCAGCCGGATGGCAGGGGGAGATGGCTACACCTTC	CASRMAGGDGYTF
TRBD1	NA	TRBV5-4	TRBJ2-3	TGTGCCAGCAGCCTGGGAGACAGGGGCTACACAGATACGCAGTATTTT	CASSLGDRGYTDTQYF
NA	NA	TRBV5-4	TRBJ2-5	TGTGCCAGCAGCTTGCAGTTCCAAGAGACCCAGTACTTC	CASSLQFQETQYF
NA	NA	TRBV5-1	TRBJ1-4	TGCGCCAGCAGGCCGGGAGACGGGAACGAAAAACTGTTTTTT	CASRPGDGNEKLFF
NA	NA	TRBV2	TRBJ1-4	TGTGCCAGCAGGGGCCGTCGTGCGGGGGCCGATGAAAAACTGTTTTTT	CASRGRRAGADEKLFF
NA	NA	TRBV7-9	TRBJ2-1	TGTGCCACCCAATCCGGGACAATGAATGAGCAGTTCTTC	CATQSGTMNEQFF
TRBD1	NA	TRBV27	TRBJ1-2	TGTGCCAGCTCCGACAGGGCCACGGAGGGCTACACCTTC	CASSDRATEGYTF
NA	NA	TRBV6-9	TRBJ2-5	TGTGCCAGCAGTTCAACAAACGGGGAACAAGAGACCCAGTACTTC	CASSSTNGEQETQYF
TRBD2	NA	TRBV18	TRBJ2-2	TGTGCCAGCTCACCCACGACTAGCGGGGGTGTCACCGGGGAGCTGTTTTTT	CASSPTTSGGVTGELFF
NA	NA	TRBV5-6	TRBJ1-5	TGTGCCAGCAGCTTTTTCAGTTCCAGTCAGCCCCAGCATTTT	CASSFFSSSQPQHF
NA	NA	TRBV18	TRBJ1-2	TGTGCCAGCTCACCGGTCAGGGAATATGGCTACACCTTC	CASSPVREYGYTF
NA	NA	TRBV9	TRBJ2-1	TGTGCCAGCAGCCAAGAACAGAACTCCTACAATGAGCAGTTCTTC	CASSQEQNSYNEQFF
NA	NA	TRBV7-6	TRBJ2-1	TGTGCCAGCAGCTTACGCCAGGCCCTCGGCACCTACAATGAGCAGTTCTTC	CASSLRQALGTYNEQFF
NA	NA	TRBV9	TRBJ2-1	TGTGCCAGCAGCCAGAGACAGGCCAATGAGCAGTTCTTC	CASSQRQANEQFF
NA	NA	TRBV28	TRBJ1-2	TGTGCCAGCACCCAGGGAGGAGACACAATCCTCCATGGCTACACCTTC	CASTQGGDTILHGYTF
TRBD2	many	TRBV2	TRBJ2-7	TGTGCCAGCAGGGGCCCCTGGGCGGGGGGGCAGAAGGACGAGCAGTACTTC	CASRGPWAGGQKDEQYF
NA	NA	TRBV7-3	TRBJ1-1	TGTGCCAGCAAAAAAACCGAGCAGGGTGGCACTGAAGCTTTCTTT	CASKKTEQGGTEAFF
NA	NA	TRBV9	TRBJ2-5	TGTGCCAGCAGCGCCGGCGCGGGGTTGCGAGAGACCCAGTACTTC	CASSAGAGLRETQYF
NA	NA	TRBV7-3	TRBJ2-7	TGTGCCAGCAGCTTGTCGGGGGACTACGAGCAGTACTTC	CASSLSGDYEQYF
TRBD1	NA	TRBV11-2	TRBJ2-7	TGTGCCAGCAGCGGGGACAGATACGAGCAGTACTTC	CASSGDRYEQYF
NA	NA	TRBV5-1	TRBJ1-4	TGCGCCAGCAGCTTTGGTCCACTTAATGAAAAACTGTTTTTT	CASSFGPLNEKLFF
TRBD1	NA	TRBV2	TRBJ1-5	TGTGCCAGCTTACAGGGGGCAGCGAGCAATCAGCCCCAGCATTTT	CASLQGAASNQPQHF
NA	NA	TRBV14	TRBJ2-1	TGTGCCAGCAGTCGTGGACAGCGGAGGAATGAGCAGTTCTTC	CASSRGQRRNEQFF
TRBD2	NA	TRBV28	TRBJ2-3	TGTGCCAGCGGTATGAGGCGGGGGAGCACAGATACGCAGTATTTT	CASGMRRGSTDTQYF
TRBD1	few	TRBV27	TRBJ1-2	TGTGCCAGCAGTTTTAAGGGACAGGGGGCCCCGGTGGTTGGCTACACCTTC	CASSFKGQGAPVVGYTF